This T cell receptor beta chain was observed in a study of T cell clones after liver transplantation. Study background: Tolerance: complete withdrawal held at least one year, liver enzymes staying within twice normal.

Notes on the study in general: A larger donor-reactive than third-party decline suggested partial antigen-specific deletion.

Details on this clone: Its specificity is unknown.

Produced via immunoSEQ multiplex PCR; TCRdb's table is partial and in-frame only. The table has around 35,000 clones, around 95% seen once; the top ten hold approximately 26%. V lost 5 bases, J lost 7 bases, and 5 bases stayed unmatched. Germline V gene lookup returns CDR1 SEHNR and CDR2 FQNEAQ (reference sequence). The CDR3 has 15 residues. The receptor was derived from a human patient who received a liver transplant. Some T cells may have come from the graft donor. Material: CD8+ T cells from blood, obtained 12 months after liver transplant. The chain is built from TRBV7-9 and TRBJ2-1; 13 nucleotides align to TRBD2. CDR3 nucleotide sequence: TGTGCCAGCAGCAAACTAGCGGGAGGGATGAATGAGCAGTTCTTC. Amino acids: CASSKLAGGMNEQFF. Drawing the rest from reference TRBV7-9 and TRBJ2-1, the complete variable domain is DTGVSQNPRHKITKRGQNVTFRCDPISEHNRLYWYRQTLGQGPEFLTYFQNEAQLEKSRLLSDRFSAERPKGSFSTLEIQRTEQGDSAMYLCASSKLAGGMNEQFFGPGTRLTVL.